Below are 28 T cell receptor beta chains sequenced from a single sample in a study of shared clonotypes between healthy human individuals. Some clones are missing from TCRdb's copy, which holds only in-frame ones; the method was immunoSEQ multiplex PCR. The sample includes nearly 500,000 clones, roughly four fifths of them seen just once. The specimen was PBMCs. All receptors come from a middle-aged woman in good health. Some clones in this sample may be carry-over from other donors' samples.

The chain uses TRBV28 and TRBJ2-7, with 9 bases that match TRBD1. Germline V gives CDR1 MDHEN, CDR2 SYDVKM. The CDR3 loop spans 16 amino acids. Losses at the gene ends were 6 bases for V and 4 bases for J; bases not matched to a gene: 13. The CDR3 region is CASSEHRQGDRYEQYF. The CDR3 nucleotides read TGTGCCAGCAGCGAACACCGACAGGGGGATCGATACGAGCAGTACTTC.

J is TRBJ1-4 and V is TRBV18; tentatively, D is TRBD1 (6 bases). V was pared by 1 base and J by 8 bases, with 11 bases between. CDR3 size: 14 residues. From germline, CDR1 is KGHSH and CDR2 LQKENI. CDR3 sequence reads: CASSPRGGDEKLFF. The CDR3 DNA is TGTGCCAGCTCACCACGAGGGGGGGACGAAAAACTGTTTTTT. Variable domain in full (rest from reference TRBV18 and TRBJ1-4): NAGVMQNPRHLVRRRGQEARLRCSPMKGHSHVYWYRQLPEEGLKFMVYLQKENIIDESGMPKERFSAEFPKEGPSILRIQQVVRGDSAAYFCASSPRGGDEKLFFGSGTQLSVL.

The chain recombines TRBV7-3 with TRBJ2-3; 12 bases align to TRBD2. This CDR3 region has 16 residues. The V segment lost 5 bases and the J segment 6 bases; nucleotides outside the gene matches: 9. CDR1 and CDR2 from the germline V gene are SGHTA and FQGTGA. The DNA of the CDR3 is TGTGCCAGCAGCCCCAAACGACTAGCGGGAGAGGATACGCAGTATTTT. It encodes CASSPKRLAGEDTQYF.

V gene TRBV27 combines with J gene TRBJ1-4; D remains ambiguous. Germline-derived CDR1 and CDR2 are MNHEY and SMNVEV (reference sequence). This CDR3 spans 14 amino acids. V gave up 4 bases and J gave up 0 bases, with 6 bases separating them. CDR3: CASSYGTTNEKLFF. For the CDR3, the DNA is TGTGCCAGCAGTTATGGGACAACTAATGAAAAACTGTTTTTT.

J is TRBJ2-1 and V is TRBV11-2; no definite D call. Germline CDR1 and CDR2: SGHAT and FQNNGV. V lost 8 bases, J lost 7 bases, and 15 bases lay in between. This CDR3 has 13 amino acids. CDR3 bases: TGTGCCAGCTCCTGGGGTCTAGGGAATGAGCAGTTCTTC. Encoded protein: CASSWGLGNEQFF.

V usage is TRBV28 and J usage is TRBJ1-1; TRBD1 might be the D (6 bases). Germline lookup yields CDR1 MDHEN and CDR2 SYDVKM. V was trimmed by 4 bases and J by 10 bases, leaving 13 bases between them. The CDR3 contains 12 residues. In nucleotides, the CDR3 is TGTGCCAGCAGTTCAGACGGAGGGGGAGCTTTCTTT. Translation: CASSSDGGGAFF. Drawing the rest from reference TRBV28 and TRBJ1-1, the complete variable domain is DVKVTQSSRYLVKRTGEKVFLECVQDMDHENMFWYRQDPGLGLRLIYFSYDVKMKEKGDIPEGYSVSREKKERFSLILESASTNQTSMYLCASSSDGGGAFFGQGTRLTVV.

This clone has more than one count but fewer than ten. V usage is TRBV11-3 and J usage is TRBJ2-5; D is undetermined. The CDR3 contains 15 residues. V was clipped by 1 base and J by 2 bases, with 11 bases between them. Germline V gene data show CDR1 as SGHNT and CDR2 as YENEEA. CDR3 DNA sequence: TGTGCCAGCAGCTTAGGCTCCGAGTTACAAGAGACCCAGTACTTC. Its translation: CASSLGSELQETQYF.

The chain joins TRBV7-9 to TRBJ1-1, with D possibly matching TRBD1 (6 bases). The germline V gene encodes CDR1 SEHNR and CDR2 FQNEAQ (reference sequence). This CDR3 comprises 12 residues. V gave up 1 base and J gave up 10 bases, with 10 bases separating them. This chain's CDR3 is CASSLGTERAFF. The CDR3 nucleotides read TGTGCCAGCAGCTTAGGGACAGAGAGAGCTTTCTTT. Full variable domain (outside the CDR3, taken from reference TRBV7-9 and TRBJ1-1): DTGVSQNPRHKITKRGQNVTFRCDPISEHNRLYWYRQTLGQGPEFLTYFQNEAQLEKSRLLSDRFSAERPKGSFSTLEIQRTEQGDSAMYLCASSLGTERAFFGQGTRLTVV.

Worth noting for this clone: Other DNA sequences from this sample encode an identical CDR3 as well. The chain uses TRBV7-8 and TRBJ2-5; D remains ambiguous. This CDR3 has 14 residues. Germline CDR1 SGHVS, CDR2 FQNEAQ. V lost 5 bases and J 2 bases, leaving 12 bases between the germline ends. CDR3 DNA sequence: TGTGCCAGCAGCCTCGACACCGGACAAGAGACCCAGTACTTC. Its protein is CASSLDTGQETQYF.

The CDR3 nucleotides are TGTGCCAGCAGTTCTTTGGGGACAACTGAAGCTTTCTTT. This encodes CASSSLGTTEAFF. The gene calls are TRBV28 and TRBJ1-1, with a weak D call TRBD1 (6 bases). Between the trimmed V and J ends, which lost 4 bases and 5 bases, there was a span of 11 bases. Germline V lookup: CDR1 MDHEN, CDR2 SYDVKM. There are 13 residues in the CDR3.

The chain has TRBV20-1 and TRBJ1-2; 10 bases agree with TRBD1. Germline-derived CDR1 and CDR2 are DFQATT and SNEGSKA (reference sequence). Unmatched junction bases numbered 0, after V lost 5 bases and J lost 6 bases. This CDR3 is built from 11 residues. This chain's CDR3 is CSAGTGDGYTF. DNA for the CDR3: TGCAGTGCTGGGACAGGGGATGGCTACACCTTC.

Only one count was recorded for this clone. V and J are TRBV2 and TRBJ1-1; D call uncertain. Trimming pared 4 bases from V and 4 bases from J, leaving 22 bases between. This CDR3 is built from 17 residues. Germline V lookup: CDR1 SNHLY, CDR2 FYNNEI. CDR3 coding DNA: TGTGCCAGCAGTGGTGGCAGTGGCTCCCTTGCTGGCACTGAAGCTTTCTTT. It specifies CASSGGSGSLAGTEAFF.

Regarding this clone: This may come from a read error, since a much larger clone is one base off. Other DNA sequences in this sample translate to the same CDR3. The chain couples TRBV15 to TRBJ2-4; D unresolved. Germline V gene lookup returns CDR1 LNHNV and CDR2 YYDKDF (reference sequence). The CDR3 has 15 amino acids. V was clipped by 1 base and J by 5 bases, with 12 bases between them. The CDR3 is CATSRGGTAENIQYF. The CDR3 region has the DNA TGTGCCACCAGCAGAGGAGGAACCGCCGAAAACATTCAGTACTTC.

In this sample, this clone turned up a few times. The chain employs TRBV11-2 and TRBJ2-3; 7 positions match TRBD1. J was trimmed by 6 bases and V by 4 bases; bases with no gene match: 7. Germline V lookup: CDR1 SGHAT, CDR2 FQNNGV. The CDR3 is made up of 14 amino acids. Here the CDR3 reads CASSSGTAVDTQYF. CDR3 DNA: TGTGCCAGCAGCTCCGGGACAGCAGTGGATACGCAGTATTTT. Filled out from reference TRBV11-2 and TRBJ2-3, the complete variable domain reads EAGVAQSPRYKIIEKRQSVAFWCNPISGHATLYWYQQILGQGPKLLIQFQNNGVVDDSQLPKDRFSAERLKGVDSTLKIQPAKLEDSAVYLCASSSGTAVDTQYFGPGTRLTVL.

This clone was picked up a small number of times. The chain uses TRBV30 and TRBJ1-1; 7 nucleotides agree with TRBD1. CDR3 length equals 16 residues. Germline V gene sequence: CDR1 GTSNPN, CDR2 SVGIG (reference sequence). Trimming cost V 5 bases and J 4 bases; bases outside gene matches: 16. The CDR3, as DNA: TGTGCCTGGCAATTTCTCCCGACAGGGAGGAGCACTGAAGCTTTCTTT. It yields the protein CAWQFLPTGRSTEAFF.

The CDR3 bases are TGTGCCAGCAGCTCCGCCGCGAACACCGGGGAGCTGTTTTTT. Translated: CASSSAANTGELFF. The V call is TRBV5-6, the J call TRBJ2-2; unclear D gene. Germline V gene lookup returns CDR1 SGHDT and CDR2 YYEEEE. The CDR3 has 14 residues. Trimming removed 3 bases from V and 0 bases from J, with 6 bases in between.

This clone was observed a few times. The chain links TRBV4-1 to TRBJ2-1; 7 bases are a match to TRBD1. Germline V CDR1 and CDR2: MGHRA, YSYEKL. The V and J ends lost 5 bases and 5 bases, in that order; junction bases with no gene match: 6. The CDR3 is made up of 14 amino acids. CDR3 bases: TGCGCCAGCAGCTGGGCCGACAGGGACAATGAGCAGTTCTTC. Amino acids: CASSWADRDNEQFF.

The chain uses TRBV10-1 and TRBJ2-3; 10 nucleotides agree with TRBD1. V lost 8 bases, J lost 10 bases, and 12 bases stayed unmatched. Germline V lookup: CDR1 WNHNN, CDR2 SYGVQD (reference sequence). The CDR3 contains 14 residues. In DNA, the CDR3 is TGCGCCAGCGGCCTGACAGGGGGCTTTCAGCCGCAGTATTTT. Encoded protein: CASGLTGGFQPQYF.

The chain couples TRBV4-2 to TRBJ2-3; D is unclear. The CDR3 spans 13 residues. The germline CDR1 and CDR2 sequences are LGHNA and YNFKEQ. V gave up 4 bases and J gave up 6 bases, with 11 bases separating them. The CDR3 sequence: CASSRVPGDTQYF. The CDR3 bases are TGTGCCAGCAGCCGCGTCCCCGGCGATACGCAGTATTTT.

This clone was picked up one time. V usage is TRBV7-9 and J usage is TRBJ2-5; no firm D call. V was cut by 3 bases and J by 1 base, with 15 bases left in between. The germline V gene encodes CDR1 SEHNR and CDR2 FQNEAQ (reference sequence). This CDR3 region has 16 residues. The chain's CDR3 is CASSFSGARSQETQYF. The CDR3 DNA follows: TGTGCCAGCAGCTTTTCGGGTGCGCGATCCCAAGAGACCCAGTACTTC.

The rearrangement links TRBV28 to TRBJ1-3; D ambiguous. The ends were cut back, 5 bases at V and 4 bases at J, with 15 bases in the middle. Germline CDR1 is MDHEN and CDR2 is SYDVKM. CDR3 length: 15 amino acids. The CDR3: CASSPAGGPGNTIYF. The CDR3 DNA reads TGTGCCAGCAGTCCCGCGGGAGGGCCCGGAAACACCATATATTTT.

CDR3 region: CASSIRPIGGVLDTDTQYF. CDR3 sequence (DNA): TGTGCCAGCAGTATACGCCCCATTGGGGGTGTTCTGGACACAGATACGCAGTATTTT. The rearrangement links TRBV27 to TRBJ2-3; perhaps D is TRBD1 or TRBD2 (5 bases each). The V end lost 5 bases, the J end lost 2 bases, and 26 bases lay between the germline ends. The CDR3 sequence is 19 residues long. Germline loops: CDR1 MNHEY, CDR2 SMNVEV (reference sequence).

The chain couples TRBV9 to TRBJ2-1, with D perhaps matching TRBD2 (6 bases). Between the trimmed V and J ends, which lost 0 bases and 2 bases, there was a span of 9 bases. The germline V gene encodes CDR1 SGDLS and CDR2 YYNGEE. The CDR3 runs to 15 residues. The CDR3 loop is CASSVDGSPYNEQFF. The DNA for the CDR3 is TGTGCCAGCAGCGTAGACGGGAGTCCCTACAATGAGCAGTTCTTC.

This clone was detected only a few times. The rearrangement uses TRBV10-3 and TRBJ1-1; D perhaps matches TRBD1 (5 bases). This CDR3 has 13 amino acids. Trimming took 6 bases from V and 1 from J, leaving 9 bases between them. CDR1 is ENHRY, CDR2 SYGVKD, per germline. CDR3 coding DNA: TGTGCCATCAGGACAGATACGAACACTGAAGCTTTCTTT. This gives the protein CAIRTDTNTEAFF.

The V call is TRBV9, the J call TRBJ2-3; the match to TRBD2 covers 9 bases. V lost 4 bases, J lost 1 base, and 4 bases stayed unmatched. Germline V gene lookup returns CDR1 SGDLS and CDR2 YYNGEE. The CDR3 is made up of 15 amino acids. The CDR3: CASSLRTSGTDTQYF. CDR3 DNA sequence: TGTGCCAGCAGCCTACGGACTAGCGGCACAGATACGCAGTATTTT.

The rearrangement joins TRBV30 to TRBJ1-2; 7 positions agree with TRBD1. The junction had 8 bases not matched to a gene; V was cut back by 6 bases and J by 4 bases. The CDR3 length is 13 residues. Germline assignment: CDR1 GTSNPN and CDR2 SVGIG (reference sequence). Here the CDR3 reads CACLTGYLYGYTF. Written as DNA, the CDR3 is TGTGCCTGCCTGACAGGGTACCTCTATGGCTACACCTTC.

V and J are TRBV6-1 and TRBJ1-5; D is undetermined. Germline V CDR1 and CDR2: MNHNS, SASEGT. The CDR3 is 12 amino acids. Trimming removed 1 base at V and 6 bases at J, with 4 bases between. CDR3 protein: CASSEVGQPQHF. DNA for the CDR3: TGTGCCAGCAGTGAAGTAGGTCAGCCCCAGCATTTT.

The V call is TRBV2, the J call TRBJ2-2; 11 positions match TRBD1. CDR3 length: 14 residues. Per germline, CDR1 SNHLY and CDR2 FYNNEI. V trimming: 6 bases; J trimming: 7 bases; junction bases outside the gene matches: 4. The CDR3 spells CASRPGTGGGELFF. CDR3 DNA sequence: TGTGCCAGCAGGCCCGGGACAGGGGGCGGGGAGCTGTTTTTT. The full variable domain, rest sourced from reference TRBV2 and TRBJ2-2, is EPEVTQTPSHQVTQMGQEVILRCVPISNHLYFYWYRQILGQKVEFLVSFYNNEISEKSEIFDDQFSVERPDGSNFTLKIRSTKLEDSAMYFCASRPGTGGGELFFGEGSRLTVL.